Each of the 26 T cell receptor beta chains below was sequenced from the same sample in a study of T cells in Graves' hyperthyroidism and ophthalmopathy. Amplified regions were TCR beta CDR3 sequences from RNA transcripts. HTBI primers drove first-round RT-PCR of the TCR CDR3. Using its own MiXCR run on the multiplex PCR reads, TCRdb lists one record per CDR3 protein. This table holds about 570,000 distinct CDR3 sequences, 14% found once. The source material was blood. The receptors here all came from a middle-aged woman with Graves' hyperthyroidism.

This clonotype was recorded at least ten times. The CDR3 DNA sequence: TGTGCCAGCCTAACAAGCCCCGGCGAAGTCGGGAGTGAAGCTTTCTTT. Translated, it gives CASLTSPGEVGSEAFF. The chain uses TRBV6-1 and TRBJ1-1; D gene unclear. Trimming shortened V by 8 bases and J by 7 bases, and 26 bases separated the two germline ends. This CDR3 spans 16 amino acids. Germline CDR1 is MNHNS and CDR2 is SASEGT.

This chain joins TRBV20-1 and TRBJ2-7; 7 bases are shared with TRBD2. CDR1 DFQATT and CDR2 SNEGSKA come from the germline V gene (reference sequence). Losses at the gene ends were 5 bases for V and 3 bases for J; bases not matched to a gene: 7. The CDR3 covers 13 residues. The CDR3 loop is CSAPGGVDYEQYF. CDR3 coding DNA: TGCAGTGCTCCTGGGGGGGTCGACTACGAGCAGTACTTC.

This chain connects TRBV7-9 to TRBJ2-1; TRBD1 aligns across 8 bases. The CDR3 contains 18 residues. The V segment lost 4 bases and the J segment 3 bases; nucleotides outside the gene matches: 14. The germline V gene has CDR1 SEHNR and CDR2 FQNEAQ (reference sequence). CDR3 DNA sequence: TGTGCCAGCAGCTCCGACCCTCAGGGGGCGTTCCTCTACAATGAGCAGTTCTTC. Encoded protein: CASSSDPQGAFLYNEQFF.

This clonotype was observed many times. CDR3 nucleotide sequence: TGTGCCAGCAGCAGACAGGGGGCGTCGGAAAAACTGTTTTTT. Translation: CASSRQGASEKLFF. V is TRBV5-6 and J is TRBJ1-4, with TRBD1 identical over 10 bases. This CDR3 spans 14 amino acids. Germline V lookup: CDR1 SGHDT, CDR2 YYEEEE. The trim removed 4 bases at V and 8 bases at J, leaving 5 bases unmatched.

Notes on this clonotype: This may be a read error: a much more frequent sequence differs by one nucleotide. The rearrangement joins TRBV24-1 to TRBJ2-7; TRBD1 might be the D (6 bases). Germline V CDR1 and CDR2: KGHDR, SFDVKD. The CDR3 consists of 16 residues. The CDR3 DNA sequence: TGTGCCACCAGTGATTTGCTCGACAGGTCCAGGGGCGAGCAGCACTTC. It translates to CATSDLLDRSRGEQHF.

This clonotype was observed at least ten times. V is TRBV29-1 and J is TRBJ2-1; D is undetermined. CDR1 is SQVTM and CDR2 is ANQGSEA in the germline V gene. The CDR3 spans 12 residues. The ends were cut back, 6 bases at V and 3 bases at J, with 9 bases in the middle. This chain's CDR3 is CSVPDHYNEQFF. Written as DNA, the CDR3 is TGCAGCGTCCCGGATCACTACAATGAGCAGTTCTTC.

This clonotype has a count of ten or more. J is TRBJ2-3 and V is TRBV28; TRBD1 aligns across 8 bases. The V gene's germline CDR1 is MDHEN and CDR2 SYDVKM. The ends lost 5 bases at V and 4 bases at J; junction bases unmatched: 5. CDR3 size: 14 residues. Here the CDR3 DNA reads TGTGCCAGCAGTCCGACAGGGGAGGCAGATACGCAGTATTTT. Protein product: CASSPTGEADTQYF.

In its sample, this clonotype was seen many times. The genes are TRBV28 and TRBJ1-2, with D possibly TRBD1 on 5 matching bases. CDR3 length equals 12 residues. Looked up from germline, CDR1 is MDHEN and CDR2 is SYDVKM. Trimming stripped 8 bases from V and 1 base from J, with 8 bases between. CDR3 in amino acids: CASEQDNYGYTF. CDR3 DNA sequence: TGTGCCAGCGAACAGGATAACTATGGCTACACCTTC.

The CDR3 sequence is CASSFPGQGRPGANVLTF. The CDR3 coding sequence is TGTGCCAGCAGTTTCCCGGGACAGGGGAGACCTGGGGCCAACGTCCTGACTTTC. V gene TRBV12-3 or TRBV12-4 combines with J gene TRBJ2-6; TRBD1 aligns across 10 bases. Trimming at V came to 3 bases and at J to 2 bases, leaving 7 bases not matched to a gene. The CDR3 is 18 amino acids.

This clonotype was found many times. The chain has TRBV10-3 and TRBJ2-3; D call uncertain. This CDR3 has 12 residues. Trimming removed 4 bases at V and 0 bases at J, with 2 bases between. Germline CDR1 is ENHRY and CDR2 is SYGVKD. For the CDR3, the DNA is TGTGCCATCAGTGGCAGCACAGATACGCAGTATTTT. Amino acids: CAISGSTDTQYF.

This clonotype was seen repeatedly, ten times or more. This chain links TRBV30 with TRBJ2-7; D gene uncertain. The V gene's germline CDR1 is GTSNPN and CDR2 SVGIG (reference sequence). The CDR3 loop spans 13 amino acids. V lost 2 bases and J 3 bases, leaving 11 bases between the germline ends. The CDR3 here is CAWSTPSYYEQYF. The CDR3, as DNA: TGTGCCTGGAGTACCCCATCTTACTACGAGCAGTACTTC.

The chain joins TRBV28 to TRBJ1-2; maybe TRBD1 (6 bases). Germline V lookup: CDR1 MDHEN, CDR2 SYDVKM. V was clipped by 3 bases and J by 8 bases, with 13 bases between them. The CDR3 contains 13 residues. Here the CDR3 reads CASSFWGARGYTF. DNA for the CDR3: TGTGCCAGCAGTTTTTGGGGGGCGCGGGGCTACACCTTC.

The chain couples TRBV7-9 to TRBJ1-2; no definite D call. The CDR3 is 15 residues long. CDR1 and CDR2 from the germline V gene are SEHNR and FQNEAQ (reference sequence). The V end was cut by 4 bases, the J end by 3 bases, with 15 bases between. The chain's CDR3 is CASSSDSPDHYGYTF. In DNA, the CDR3 is TGTGCCAGCAGCTCCGACTCCCCCGACCACTATGGCTACACCTTC. Full variable domain (rest looked up from reference TRBV7-9 and TRBJ1-2): DTGVSQNPRHKITKRGQNVTFRCDPISEHNRLYWYRQTLGQGPEFLTYFQNEAQLEKSRLLSDRFSAERPKGSFSTLEIQRTEQGDSAMYLCASSSDSPDHYGYTFGSGTRLTVV.

This clonotype came up many times. The rearrangement joins TRBV11-2 to TRBJ2-7, with TRBD2 identical over 13 bases. V lost 0 bases to trimming and J lost 4 bases; unmatched junction nucleotides: 3. Germline V gene data show CDR1 as SGHAT and CDR2 as FQNNGV. The CDR3 totals 16 residues. The CDR3 protein is CASSLEMTSGGYEQYF. CDR3 coding DNA: TGTGCCAGCAGCTTAGAAATGACTAGCGGGGGGTACGAGCAGTACTTC. The full variable domain, with the rest looked up from reference TRBV11-2 and TRBJ2-7, is EAGVAQSPRYKIIEKRQSVAFWCNPISGHATLYWYQQILGQGPKLLIQFQNNGVVDDSQLPKDRFSAERLKGVDSTLKIQPAKLEDSAVYLCASSLEMTSGGYEQYFGPGTRLTVT.

Of note for this clonotype: This sequence may be a read error, since a much larger clone differs from it by one base. This chain uses TRBV7-9 with TRBJ2-7; 11 bases align to TRBD2. Germline lookup yields CDR1 SEHNR and CDR2 FQNEAQ (reference sequence). The CDR3 extends over 15 amino acids. The CDR3 nucleotides read TGTGCCAGCAGCTTAGCGTCTAGCGGGAGGAACGAGCATTACTTC. This translates into CASSLASSGRNEHYF.

The V and J genes are TRBV28 and TRBJ2-3, with 9 bases identical to TRBD2. The CDR3 extends over 15 amino acids. V was pared by 3 bases and J by 2 bases, with 3 bases of the junction left unmatched. In germline, CDR1 is MDHEN, CDR2 SYDVKM. The CDR3, as DNA: TGTGCCAGCAGTTTGAGCGGGGGGTTCACAGATACGCAGTATTTT. Its protein is CASSLSGGFTDTQYF.

The chain recombines TRBV7-9 with TRBJ2-7; TRBD2 matches at 10 bases. V lost 3 bases and J lost 4; bases outside the gene matches: 6. The germline CDR1 and CDR2 sequences are SEHNR and FQNEAQ (reference sequence). This CDR3 is 15 amino acids long. CDR3 DNA sequence: TGTGCCAGCAGCTTGGCTAGCGGGAGTAAGTACGAGCAGTACTTC. Its translation is CASSLASGSKYEQYF.

This clonotype was picked up many times. The V call is TRBV3-1, the J call TRBJ1-2, with 9 bases aligning to TRBD1. The germline V gene has CDR1 LGHDT and CDR2 YNNKEL (reference sequence). The J segment lost 2 bases and the V segment lost 1 base, leaving 11 bases of the junction unmatched. This CDR3 has 18 amino acids. The CDR3: CASSQVGDRAPDNYGYTF. The CDR3 DNA reads TGTGCCAGCAGCCAAGTGGGGGACAGGGCCCCCGACAACTATGGCTACACCTTC.

This clonotype has a handful of counts. This sequence joins TRBV14 and TRBJ1-1, with 7 nucleotides matching TRBD1. The V segment lost 7 bases and the J segment 7 bases; nucleotides outside the gene matches: 6. This CDR3 has 12 residues. Germline V gene lookup returns CDR1 SGHDN and CDR2 FVKESK. The CDR3, as DNA: TGTGCCAGCAACCGACAGGGTGTTGAAGCTTTCTTT. This encodes CASNRQGVEAFF.

This clonotype showed up just a few times. The chain combines TRBV6-1 with TRBJ2-5; 7 bases align to TRBD1. The CDR3 extends over 12 amino acids. Losses at the gene ends were 10 bases for V and 5 bases for J; bases not matched to a gene: 7. Germline-derived CDR1 and CDR2 are MNHNS and SASEGT. CDR3 residues: CATRQGRETQYF. Here the CDR3 DNA reads TGTGCCACACGACAGGGACGCGAGACCCAGTACTTC.

This clonotype showed up many times. The chain couples TRBV7-3 to TRBJ2-3; D might be TRBD2 (5 bases). V lost 5 bases to trimming and J lost 6 bases, with 12 bases between them. The CDR3 is 13 amino acids. Germline V gene sequence: CDR1 SGHTA, CDR2 FQGTGA. The CDR3 DNA is TGTGCCAGCAGCCCGGGAAGAGGGGATACGCAGTATTTT. It codes for CASSPGRGDTQYF.

This clonotype was found a few times. J is TRBJ2-5 and V is TRBV5-8; D not certain. The CDR3 contains 15 residues. Trimming removed 0 bases from V and 5 bases from J, with 14 bases in between. Germline loops: CDR1 SGHTS, CDR2 YDEGEE. CDR3 protein: CASSLDLGLFETQYF. As DNA, the CDR3 is TGTGCCAGCAGCTTGGATCTCGGTTTATTTGAGACCCAGTACTTC.

In its sample, this clonotype was seen many times. The V call is TRBV20-1, the J call TRBJ2-1; the match to TRBD2 covers 14 bases. CDR3 length equals 18 residues. Germline CDR1 is DFQATT and CDR2 is SNEGSKA (reference sequence). With 0 bases clipped from V and 3 bases from J, the junction kept 7 bases outside the gene matches. The CDR3 protein is CSARDLGTSGSFYNEQFF. As DNA, the CDR3 is TGCAGTGCTAGAGATTTGGGGACTAGCGGGAGTTTCTACAATGAGCAGTTCTTC.

This clonotype was seen at least ten times. This sequence joins TRBV5-1 and TRBJ2-7; 8 bases match TRBD2. Germline trimming cut 3 bases from V and 7 bases from J; bases unmatched to any gene: 15. The germline CDR1 and CDR2 sequences are SGHRS and YFSETQ. The CDR3 runs 16 residues. The CDR3 sequence: CASSSGAGGDYREQYF. CDR3 nucleotide sequence: TGCGCCAGCAGCTCGGGGGCGGGGGGCGACTATCGGGAGCAGTACTTC.

The V call is TRBV6-6, the J call TRBJ2-2; TRBD1 matches 8 bases. The length of the CDR3 is 15 residues. CDR1 is MNHNY and CDR2 is SVGAGI in the germline V gene (reference sequence). The V and J ends lost 2 bases and 6 bases, in that order; junction bases with no gene match: 5. In nucleotides, the CDR3 is TGTGCCAGCAGTTACGACAGGGGTCCATCCGGGGAGCTGTTTTTT. Amino acids: CASSYDRGPSGELFF.

This clonotype was seen ten or more times. The V gene is TRBV2, the J gene TRBJ2-1; 11 nucleotides match TRBD2. After removal of 8 bases from V and 4 bases from J, the junction contained 7 bases not matched to a gene. The CDR3 extends over 15 amino acids. The germline gives CDR1 SNHLY, CDR2 FYNNEI. CDR3 residues: CASGRLAGRYNEQFF. CDR3 in DNA: TGTGCCAGCGGCCGACTAGCGGGGAGATACAATGAGCAGTTCTTC.